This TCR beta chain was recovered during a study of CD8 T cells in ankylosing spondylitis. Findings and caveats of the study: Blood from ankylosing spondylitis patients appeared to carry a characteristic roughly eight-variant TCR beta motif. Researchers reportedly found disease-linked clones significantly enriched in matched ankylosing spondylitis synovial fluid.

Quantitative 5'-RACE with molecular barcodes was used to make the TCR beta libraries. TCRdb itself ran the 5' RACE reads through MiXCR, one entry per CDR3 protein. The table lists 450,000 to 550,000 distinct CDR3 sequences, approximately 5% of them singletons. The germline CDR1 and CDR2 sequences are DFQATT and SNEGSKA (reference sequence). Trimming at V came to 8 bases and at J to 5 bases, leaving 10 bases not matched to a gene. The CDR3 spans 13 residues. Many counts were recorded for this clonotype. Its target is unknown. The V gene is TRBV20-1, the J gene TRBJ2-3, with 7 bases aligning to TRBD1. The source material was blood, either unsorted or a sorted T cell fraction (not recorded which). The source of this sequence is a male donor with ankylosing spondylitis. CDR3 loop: CSSGDRDEDTQYF. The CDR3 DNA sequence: TGCAGTTCAGGAGACAGGGATGAAGATACGCAGTATTTT.